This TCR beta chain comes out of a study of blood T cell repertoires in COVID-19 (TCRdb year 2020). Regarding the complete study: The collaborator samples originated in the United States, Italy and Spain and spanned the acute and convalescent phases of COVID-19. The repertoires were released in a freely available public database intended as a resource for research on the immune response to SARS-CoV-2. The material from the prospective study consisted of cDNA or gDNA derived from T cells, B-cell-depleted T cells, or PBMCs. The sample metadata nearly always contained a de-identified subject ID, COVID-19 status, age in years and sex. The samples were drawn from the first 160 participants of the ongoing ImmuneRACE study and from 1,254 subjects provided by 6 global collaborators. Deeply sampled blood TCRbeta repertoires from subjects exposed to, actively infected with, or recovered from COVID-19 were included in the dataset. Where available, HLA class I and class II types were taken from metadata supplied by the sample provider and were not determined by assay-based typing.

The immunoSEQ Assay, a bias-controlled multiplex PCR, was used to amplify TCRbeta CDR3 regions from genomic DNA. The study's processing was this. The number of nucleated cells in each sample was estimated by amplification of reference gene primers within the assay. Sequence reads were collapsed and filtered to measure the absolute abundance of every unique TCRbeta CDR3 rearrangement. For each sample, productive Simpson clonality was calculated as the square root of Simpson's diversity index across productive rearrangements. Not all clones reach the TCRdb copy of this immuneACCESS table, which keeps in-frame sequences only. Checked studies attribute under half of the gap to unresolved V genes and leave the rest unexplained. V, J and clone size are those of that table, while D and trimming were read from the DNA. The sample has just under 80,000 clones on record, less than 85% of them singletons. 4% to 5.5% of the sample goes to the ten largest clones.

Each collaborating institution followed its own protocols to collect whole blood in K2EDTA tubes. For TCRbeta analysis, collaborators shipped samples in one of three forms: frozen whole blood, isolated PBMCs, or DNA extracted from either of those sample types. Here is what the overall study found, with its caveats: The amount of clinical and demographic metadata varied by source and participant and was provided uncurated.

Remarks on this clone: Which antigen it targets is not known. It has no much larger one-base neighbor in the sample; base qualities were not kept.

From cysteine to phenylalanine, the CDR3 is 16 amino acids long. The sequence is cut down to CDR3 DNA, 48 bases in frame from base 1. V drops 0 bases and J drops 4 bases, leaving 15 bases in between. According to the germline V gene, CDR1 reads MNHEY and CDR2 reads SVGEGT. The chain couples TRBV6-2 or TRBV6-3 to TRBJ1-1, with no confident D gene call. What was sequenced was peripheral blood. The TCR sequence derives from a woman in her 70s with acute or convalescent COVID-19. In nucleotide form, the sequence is TGTGCCAGCAGTTACTCCCATTCGGGTCTGGGCACTGAAGCTTTCTTT. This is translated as CASSYSHSGLGTEAFF.